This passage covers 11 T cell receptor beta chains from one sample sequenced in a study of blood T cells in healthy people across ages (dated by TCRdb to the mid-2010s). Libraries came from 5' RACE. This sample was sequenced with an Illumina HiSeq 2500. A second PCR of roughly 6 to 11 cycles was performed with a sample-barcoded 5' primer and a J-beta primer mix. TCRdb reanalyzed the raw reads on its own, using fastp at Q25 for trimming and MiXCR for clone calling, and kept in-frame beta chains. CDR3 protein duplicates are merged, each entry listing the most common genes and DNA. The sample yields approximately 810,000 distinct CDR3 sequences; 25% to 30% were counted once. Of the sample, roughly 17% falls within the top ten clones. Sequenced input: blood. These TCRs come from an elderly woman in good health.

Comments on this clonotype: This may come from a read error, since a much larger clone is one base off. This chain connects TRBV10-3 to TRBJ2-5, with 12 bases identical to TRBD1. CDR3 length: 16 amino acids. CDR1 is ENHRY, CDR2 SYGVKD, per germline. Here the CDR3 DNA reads TGTGTCATCAGTGAAGGGACAGGGGGCTACCAAGAGACCCAGTACTTC. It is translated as CVISEGTGGYQETQYF.

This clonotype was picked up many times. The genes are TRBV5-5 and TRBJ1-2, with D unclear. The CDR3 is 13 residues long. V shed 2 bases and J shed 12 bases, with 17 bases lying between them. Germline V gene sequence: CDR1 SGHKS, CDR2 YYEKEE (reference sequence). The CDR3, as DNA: TGTGCCAGCAGCTTAACTGGCCCGCCTCAGGACACCTTC. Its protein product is CASSLTGPPQDTF. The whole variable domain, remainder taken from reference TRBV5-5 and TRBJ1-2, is DAGVTQSPTHLIKTRGQQVTLRCSPISGHKSVSWYQQVLGQGPQFIFQYYEKEERGRGNFPDRFSARQFPNYSSELNVNALLLGDSALYLCASSLTGPPQDTFGSGTRLTVV.

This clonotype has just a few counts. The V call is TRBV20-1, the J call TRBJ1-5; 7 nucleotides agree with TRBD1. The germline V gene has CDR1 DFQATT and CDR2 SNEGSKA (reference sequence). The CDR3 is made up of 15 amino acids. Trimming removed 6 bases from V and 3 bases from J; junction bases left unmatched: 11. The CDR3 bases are TGCAGTGCGAGCCCCGGGACAGTCGCCAATCAGCCCCAGCATTTT. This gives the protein CSASPGTVANQPQHF.

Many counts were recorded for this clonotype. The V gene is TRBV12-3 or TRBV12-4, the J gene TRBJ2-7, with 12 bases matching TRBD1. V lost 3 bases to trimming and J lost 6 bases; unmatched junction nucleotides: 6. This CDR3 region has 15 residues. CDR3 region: CASSFSGQGAIEQYF. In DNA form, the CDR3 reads TGTGCCAGCAGTTTTTCGGGACAGGGGGCTATCGAGCAGTACTTC.

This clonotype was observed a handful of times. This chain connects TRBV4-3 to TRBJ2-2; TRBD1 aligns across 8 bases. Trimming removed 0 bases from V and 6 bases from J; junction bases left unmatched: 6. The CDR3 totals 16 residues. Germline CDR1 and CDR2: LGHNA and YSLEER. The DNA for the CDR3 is TGCGCCAGCAGCCAAGAGGGGACAGGATGGGCCGGGGAGCTGTTTTTT. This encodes CASSQEGTGWAGELFF.

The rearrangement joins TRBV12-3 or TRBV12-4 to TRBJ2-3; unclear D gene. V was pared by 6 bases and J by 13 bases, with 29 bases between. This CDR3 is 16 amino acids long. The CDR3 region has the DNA TGTGCCAGCAGCCCAGACTCCACCCTTAGCACAGATATGGAGTATTTT. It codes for CASSPDSTLSTDMEYF.

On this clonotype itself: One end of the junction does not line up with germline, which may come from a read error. CDR3 loop: CVSSFRWTGEYEQNF. CDR3 in DNA: TGCGTCAGCAGCTTCCGGTGGACAGGGGAGTACGAGCAGAACTTC. The chain recombines TRBV5-1 with TRBJ2-5, with TRBD1 matching 9 bases. This CDR3 has 15 amino acids. Germline-derived CDR1 and CDR2 are SGHRS and YFSETQ.

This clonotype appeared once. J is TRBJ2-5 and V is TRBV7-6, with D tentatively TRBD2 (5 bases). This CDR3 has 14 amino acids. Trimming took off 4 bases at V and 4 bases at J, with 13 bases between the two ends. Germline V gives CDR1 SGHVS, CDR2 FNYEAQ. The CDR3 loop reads CASSSLTEGETQYF. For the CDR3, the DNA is TGTGCCAGCAGCTCCTTGACCGAGGGAGAGACCCAGTACTTC.

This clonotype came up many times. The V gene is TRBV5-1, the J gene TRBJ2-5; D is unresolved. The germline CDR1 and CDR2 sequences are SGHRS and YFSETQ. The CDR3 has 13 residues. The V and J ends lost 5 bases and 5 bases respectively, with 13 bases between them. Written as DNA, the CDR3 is TGCGCCAGCAGGGCGAGCGAACGGGAGACCCAGTACTTC. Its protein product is CASRASERETQYF.

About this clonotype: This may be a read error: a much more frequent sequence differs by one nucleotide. The CDR3 nucleotides are TGTGCCAGCAGACTTGACAGGGTTAGCTACAATGAGCAGTACTTC. Its translation: CASRLDRVSYNEQYF. The chain carries TRBV12-3 or TRBV12-4 and TRBJ2-7; 7 bases map to TRBD1. Trimming took 6 bases from V and 7 from J; bases not matched to a gene: 15. The CDR3 consists of 15 residues.

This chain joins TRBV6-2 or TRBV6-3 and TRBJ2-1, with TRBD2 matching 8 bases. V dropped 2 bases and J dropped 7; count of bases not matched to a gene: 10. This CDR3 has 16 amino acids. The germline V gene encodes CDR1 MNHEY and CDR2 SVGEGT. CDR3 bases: TGTGCCAGCAGTTACGCGGGGGGCGCGAAGGATAATGAGCAGTTCTTC. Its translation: CASSYAGGAKDNEQFF.